One and the same sample provided the 18 T cell receptor beta chains below, sequenced in a study of cytomegalovirus exposure and HLA in healthy donors. PCR amplification relied on 60 Vbeta primers (plus 13 Jbeta primers). Sequenced by immunoSEQ multiplex PCR; TCRdb stores in-frame clones only, minus some. The table lists 35,000 to 50,000 clones, approximately 52% of them singletons. The sample comprised PBMCs. These receptors were obtained from a human donor in good health.

The chain uses TRBV6-5 and TRBJ1-2; TRBD1 agrees at 8 bases. The length of the CDR3 is 14 residues. CDR1 and CDR2 from the germline V gene are MNHEY and SVGAGI. The V segment lost 0 bases and the J segment 6 bases; nucleotides outside the gene matches: 3. The CDR3 DNA reads as TGTGCCAGCAGTTACTCTGGACAGGGACATGGCTACACCTTC. It yields the protein CASSYSGQGHGYTF.

V usage is TRBV5-4 and J usage is TRBJ2-1, with 9 bases matching TRBD2. CDR1 SGHNT and CDR2 YYREEE come from the germline V gene (reference sequence). This CDR3 region has 15 residues. Trimming at V came to 0 bases and at J to 4 bases, leaving 2 bases not matched to a gene. This CDR3 reads CASSLGAGGYNEQFF. The CDR3, as DNA: TGTGCCAGCAGCTTGGGAGCGGGAGGATACAATGAGCAGTTCTTC.

This clone has a handful of counts. The chain carries TRBV10-3 and TRBJ2-3, with 7 bases matching TRBD2. Germline V lookup: CDR1 ENHRY, CDR2 SYGVKD. This CDR3 is built from 16 residues. Trimming removed 4 bases from V and 0 bases from J; junction bases left unmatched: 7. CDR3 DNA: TGTGCCATCAGTGGGTCTTCAGCGGGGAGCACAGATACGCAGTATTTT. Protein product: CAISGSSAGSTDTQYF.

The rearrangement links TRBV6-1 to TRBJ2-1; the D gene is possibly TRBD2 (6 bases). V lost 4 bases and J 0 bases, leaving 13 bases between the germline ends. The CDR3 has 16 residues. Germline V CDR1 and CDR2: MNHNS, SASEGT. CDR3 region: CASSGGGRSSYNEQFF. The CDR3 DNA reads TGTGCCAGCAGTGGGGGTGGGAGGAGCTCCTACAATGAGCAGTTCTTC.

The rearrangement links TRBV18 to TRBJ1-5; 7 bases are a match to TRBD1. The V gene's germline CDR1 is KGHSH and CDR2 LQKENI. The CDR3 has 18 residues. J gave up 0 bases and V 4 bases, and 12 bases lay outside the gene matches. CDR3 nucleotide sequence: TGTGCCAGCTCACTACAAAGACAGGGAAAGAATAGCAATCAGCCCCAGCATTTT. This encodes CASSLQRQGKNSNQPQHF.

The rearrangement links TRBV2 to TRBJ1-5, with 7 bases identical to TRBD1. CDR1 and CDR2 (germline): SNHLY, FYNNEI. With 8 bases clipped from V and 1 base from J, the junction kept 5 bases outside the gene matches. The CDR3 has 14 residues. CDR3 DNA: TGTGCCAGCCACGACAGGGTGAGCAATCAGCCCCAGCATTTT. Translation: CASHDRVSNQPQHF.

This CDR3 reads CASSAGTYYGYTF. In DNA, the CDR3 is TGTGCCAGCAGCGCTGGGACTTACTATGGCTACACCTTC. The chain uses TRBV11-2 and TRBJ1-2; TRBD1 might be the D (5 bases). Germline lookup yields CDR1 SGHAT and CDR2 FQNNGV. V was trimmed by 5 bases and J by 3 bases, leaving 10 bases between them. The CDR3 spans 13 residues.

V usage is TRBV7-2 and J usage is TRBJ1-6; possible D gene TRBD1, 5 bases. The germline gives CDR1 SGHTA, CDR2 FQGNSA. The CDR3 has 15 residues. V lost 4 bases and J 7 bases, leaving 14 bases between the germline ends. DNA for the CDR3: TGTGCCAGCAGCTCCGCCCCCGGGGGGAATTCACCCCTCCACTTT. This gives the protein CASSSAPGGNSPLHF.

In this sample, this clone turned up a few times. The CDR3 coding sequence is TGCGCCAGCAGCGGTGGACTAGCGGAGGCATCCTACGAGCAGTACTTC. Translated: CASSGGLAEASYEQYF. This chain joins TRBV5-1 and TRBJ2-7, with 10 bases that match TRBD2. Germline CDR1 and CDR2: SGHRS and YFSETQ. Trimming cost V 4 bases and J 1 base; bases outside gene matches: 8. The CDR3 has 16 amino acids.

V usage is TRBV4-2 and J usage is TRBJ1-1; D may be TRBD1 (5 bases). CDR3 length: 15 amino acids. Deletions cut 5 bases from V and 1 base from J, with 14 bases between. The germline CDR1 and CDR2 sequences are LGHNA and YNFKEQ. The DNA for the CDR3 is TGTGCCAGCAGCTCACATGACAGAGCGAACACTGAAGCTTTCTTT. Protein: CASSSHDRANTEAFF.

This clone was found a few times. The V and J genes are TRBV7-2 and TRBJ1-1; D call uncertain. The CDR3 length is 15 residues. Trimming took 3 bases from V and 2 from J, leaving 13 bases between them. Germline loops: CDR1 SGHTA, CDR2 FQGNSA. The CDR3 region is CASSFPPGVNTEAFF. DNA for the CDR3: TGTGCCAGCAGCTTCCCGCCCGGGGTTAACACTGAAGCTTTCTTT. Filled out from reference TRBV7-2 and TRBJ1-1, the complete variable domain reads GAGVSQSPSNKVTEKGKDVELRCDPISGHTALYWYRQSLGQGLEFLIYFQGNSAPDKSGLPSDRFSAERTGGSVSTLTIQRTQQEDSAVYLCASSFPPGVNTEAFFGQGTRLTVV.

This clone was observed a single time. The genes are TRBV13 and TRBJ2-1; 7 nucleotides agree with TRBD2. Per germline, CDR1 PRHDT and CDR2 FYEKMQ (reference sequence). After removal of 5 bases from V and 12 bases from J, the junction contained 4 bases not matched to a gene. This CDR3 has 11 residues. The CDR3 region has the DNA TGTGCCAGCAGCCTCCGCGGGGGGCAGTTCTTC. Its protein is CASSLRGGQFF.

This chain joins TRBV9 and TRBJ1-3; the D is unclear. The CDR3 runs to 17 residues. The germline V gene encodes CDR1 SGDLS and CDR2 YYNGEE. V was shortened by 0 bases and J by 0 bases, with 13 bases between the two germline ends. The CDR3 loop reads CASSVDLQSLSGNTIYF. The CDR3 DNA is TGTGCCAGCAGCGTAGATTTGCAGTCCCTCTCTGGAAACACCATATATTTT.

The V gene is TRBV19, the J gene TRBJ2-2; D might be TRBD2 (6 bases). The CDR3 is 14 residues long. V lost 6 bases and J lost 2, with 10 bases in between. Germline V CDR1 and CDR2: LNHDA, SQIVND (reference sequence). The CDR3 here is CASRRGGNTGELFF. CDR3 DNA sequence: TGTGCCAGTAGGAGGGGAGGAAACACCGGGGAGCTGTTTTTT.

The chain carries TRBV4-1 and TRBJ2-2, with 12 bases matching TRBD2. The junction had 4 bases not matched to a gene; V was cut back by 4 bases and J by 4 bases. CDR1 and CDR2 from the germline V gene are MGHRA and YSYEKL. The CDR3 extends over 16 amino acids. The DNA of the CDR3 is TGCGCCAGCAGCCGACTAGCGGGAGTGACCACCGGGGAGCTGTTTTTT. Its protein product is CASSRLAGVTTGELFF.

The sample holds a few counts of this clone. V and J are TRBV21-1 and TRBJ2-4; TRBD2, as called in the table, went unchecked against the DNA. TRBV21-1 is a pseudogene. This CDR3 contains 17 residues. The CDR3 DNA sequence: TGTGCCAGCAGCAAATCAGCATGGGGGGACGTCAAAAACATTCAGTACTTC. Its translation: CASSKSAWGDVKNIQYF.

V gene TRBV5-1 combines with J gene TRBJ2-3; a weak D match, TRBD2 (6 bases). The CDR3 totals 16 residues. Germline V lookup: CDR1 SGHRS, CDR2 YFSETQ. The germline V and J ends were trimmed by 0 bases and 3 bases, with 14 bases remaining between them. The CDR3 spells CASSLGAASETDTQYF. The CDR3 DNA is TGCGCCAGCAGCTTGGGAGCCGCTAGCGAGACAGATACGCAGTATTTT.

This clone was found a few times. V is TRBV7-8 and J is TRBJ1-2; 10 nucleotides agree with TRBD1. In germline, CDR1 is SGHVS, CDR2 FQNEAQ. This CDR3 is built from 14 residues. V lost 4 bases and J lost 7; bases outside the gene matches: 6. CDR3 loop: CASSSWTGGSGYTF. The CDR3 region has the DNA TGTGCCAGCAGCTCCTGGACAGGGGGAAGTGGCTACACCTTC.